The rows below give T cell receptor beta chains drawn from one sample of a study of vaccination effects on CD4 cells after COVID-19. These receptors' antigens are unknown. The method was immunoSEQ multiplex PCR; TCRdb's version includes in-frame clones alone and lacks a portion of them. The data contain 25,000 to 35,000 clones, roughly 63% of them singletons. The sequenced sample was CD4+ T cells from PBMCs cultured with SARS-CoV-2 spike peptides, obtained after COVID-19 vaccination. All receptors come from a human donor who received a COVID-19 vaccine. CDR3s include the opening cysteine and the closing phenylalanine or tryptophan. A D gene is named only where the DNA matches it firmly. Clone size appears in some rows only: once, few, many, or a class for an expanded clone.

d_gene	v_gene	j_gene	abundance	CDR3aa	CDR3nt
TRBD1	TRBV5-1	TRBJ2-1	NA	CASQTGTEYNEQFF	TGCGCCAGCCAAACCGGGACAGAGTACAATGAGCAGTTCTTC
TRBD2	TRBV3-1/TRBV3-2	TRBJ2-7	NA	CASSQPGTSGRYEQYF	TGTGCCAGCAGCCAGCCTGGGACTAGCGGGCGCTACGAGCAGTACTTC
NA	TRBV6-5	TRBJ1-1	medium-sized	CASSYKGQGMTEAFF	TGTGCCAGCAGTTACAAGGGACAAGGTATGACTGAAGCTTTCTTT
TRBD1	TRBV28	TRBJ1-2	NA	CASSNLQGAGYGYTF	TGTGCCAGCAGTAACCTCCAGGGGGCAGGCTATGGCTACACCTTC
TRBD2	TRBV7-2	TRBJ2-7	NA	CASSPMGLAGPGSYEQYF	TGTGCCAGCAGCCCGATGGGACTAGCGGGCCCCGGGTCCTACGAGCAGTACTTC
TRBD2	TRBV11-2	TRBJ2-1	medium-sized	CASSTSGTSDNEQFF	TGTGCCAGCAGCACCTCCGGGACTAGCGACAATGAGCAGTTCTTC
NA	TRBV11-2	TRBJ2-4	once	CASSLVRNIQYF	TGTGCCAGCAGCTTAGTGCGTAACATTCAGTACTTC
NA	TRBV3-1/TRBV3-2	TRBJ1-1	NA	CASSQVRTEAFF	TGTGCCAGCAGCCAAGTTCGAACTGAAGCTTTCTTT
NA	TRBV2	TRBJ2-5	NA	CASTSNNGGRETQYF	TGTGCCAGCACCTCAAATAATGGAGGGAGAGAGACCCAGTACTTC
NA	TRBV3-1/TRBV3-2	TRBJ2-1	NA	CASSQGDTYNEQFF	TGTGCCAGCAGCCAAGGAGACACCTACAATGAGCAGTTCTTC
NA	TRBV4-2	TRBJ2-3	NA	CASSSRRDSDTQYF	TGTGCCAGCAGTTCGCGCCGGGACTCAGATACGCAGTATTTT
TRBD1	TRBV19	TRBJ2-3	NA	CARTGLADTQYF	TGTGCCAGGACAGGGTTGGCAGATACGCAGTATTTT
TRBD1	TRBV20-1	TRBJ2-2	NA	CSASPSGTGRRGVAGELFF	TGCAGTGCTAGTCCAAGCGGGACAGGGAGGCGGGGTGTGGCCGGGGAGCTGTTTTTT
TRBD2	TRBV3-1/TRBV3-2	TRBJ2-3	NA	CASSHGAATSASRTDTQYF	TGTGCCAGCAGCCACGGCGCGGCTACTAGCGCAAGCCGCACAGATACGCAGTATTTT
TRBD2	TRBV11-2	TRBJ2-5	NA	CASSYMWGSGGVQETQYF	TGTGCCAGCAGCTACATGTGGGGTAGCGGGGGAGTTCAAGAGACCCAGTACTTC
TRBD2	TRBV5-1	TRBJ2-1	NA	CASSVTSGGFRLSEQFF	TGCGCCAGCAGTGTGACTAGCGGGGGGTTCCGTTTAAGCGAGCAGTTCTTC
NA	TRBV5-4	TRBJ1-2	few	CASSLDGHYGYTF	TGTGCCAGCAGCTTGGACGGACACTATGGCTACACCTTC
NA	TRBV3-1/TRBV3-2	TRBJ1-5	few	CASSQGAINQPQHF	TGTGCCAGCAGCCAAGGGGCCATCAATCAGCCCCAGCATTTT
TRBD1	TRBV5-1	TRBJ2-2	NA	CASSLAGQGAGSGELFF	TGCGCCAGCAGCTTGGCCGGACAGGGGGCAGGTTCCGGGGAGCTGTTTTTT
NA	TRBV19	TRBJ1-1	few	CASRPGDREAFF	TGTGCCAGTAGACCGGGCGATCGTGAAGCTTTCTTT
TRBD2	TRBV6-6	TRBJ2-5	NA	CASKPGLPQETQYF	TGTGCCAGCAAGCCGGGACTACCACAAGAGACCCAGTACTTC
TRBD2	TRBV5-6	TRBJ2-7	once	CASRYGTKIYEQYF	TGTGCCAGCAGGTACGGGACTAAGATCTACGAGCAGTACTTC
NA	TRBV18	TRBJ2-5	NA	CASLSQLQETQYF	TGTGCCAGCTTATCACAGCTCCAAGAGACCCAGTACTTC
NA	TRBV27	TRBJ2-2	NA	CASSLFYTGELFF	TGTGCCAGCAGTTTATTTTACACCGGGGAGCTGTTTTTT
NA	TRBV4-1	TRBJ1-6	medium-sized	CASSQDQIRTVSSYNSPLHF	TGCGCCAGCAGCCAAGATCAAATCCGGACAGTGAGCTCCTATAATTCACCCCTCCACTTT
TRBD1	TRBV11-2	TRBJ2-1	NA	CASSSYRGSYNEQFF	TGTGCCAGCAGCTCATACAGGGGCTCCTACAATGAGCAGTTCTTC
NA	TRBV5-1	TRBJ2-5	NA	CASSFSGFGETQYF	TGCGCCAGCAGCTTTTCAGGATTTGGGGAGACCCAGTACTTC
NA	TRBV19	TRBJ1-5	NA	CATRDLRDQPQHF	TGTGCCACCAGGGACCTACGAGATCAGCCCCAGCATTTT
TRBD2	TRBV24-1	TRBJ2-1	NA	CATSDTSGGQSYNEQFF	TGTGCCACCAGTGACACTAGCGGGGGACAATCCTACAATGAGCAGTTCTTC
TRBD2	TRBV3-1/TRBV3-2	TRBJ2-5	NA	CASSQDRGSGGLETQYF	TGTGCCAGCAGCCAAGATCGTGGTAGCGGGGGATTGGAGACCCAGTACTTC
NA	TRBV10-3	TRBJ2-3	few	CAISEASYSTDTQYF	TGTGCCATCAGTGAGGCTAGTTATAGCACAGATACGCAGTATTTT
NA	TRBV7-9	TRBJ1-4	NA	CASSLQTGNEKLFF	TGTGCCAGCAGCTTACAGACGGGAAATGAAAAACTGTTTTTT
TRBD1	TRBV27	TRBJ2-7	NA	CASSLLTGAEQYF	TGTGCCAGCAGTTTATTGACAGGGGCCGAGCAGTACTTC
TRBD2	TRBV11-2	TRBJ2-7	NA	CASSTSGRGSEQYF	TGTGCCAGCAGCACGAGCGGGAGAGGATCCGAGCAGTACTTC